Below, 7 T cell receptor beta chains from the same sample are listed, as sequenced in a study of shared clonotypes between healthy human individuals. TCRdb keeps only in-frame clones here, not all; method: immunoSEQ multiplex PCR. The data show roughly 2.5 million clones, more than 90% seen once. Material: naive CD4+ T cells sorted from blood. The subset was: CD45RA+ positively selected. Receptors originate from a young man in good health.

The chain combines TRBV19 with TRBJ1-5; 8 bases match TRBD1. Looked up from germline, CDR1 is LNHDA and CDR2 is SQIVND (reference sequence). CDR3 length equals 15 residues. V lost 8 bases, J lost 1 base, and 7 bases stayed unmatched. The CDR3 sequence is CASLGQGGSNQPQHF. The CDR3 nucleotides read TGTGCCAGTCTCGGACAGGGAGGCAGCAATCAGCCCCAGCATTTT.

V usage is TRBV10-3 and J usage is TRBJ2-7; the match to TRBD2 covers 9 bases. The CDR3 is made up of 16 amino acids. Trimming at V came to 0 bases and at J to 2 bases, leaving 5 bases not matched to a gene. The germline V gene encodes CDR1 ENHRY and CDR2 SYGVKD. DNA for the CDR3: TGTGCCATCAGTGAGTCTCGGGCTAGCGGGACCTACGAGCAGTACTTC. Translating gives CAISESRASGTYEQYF.

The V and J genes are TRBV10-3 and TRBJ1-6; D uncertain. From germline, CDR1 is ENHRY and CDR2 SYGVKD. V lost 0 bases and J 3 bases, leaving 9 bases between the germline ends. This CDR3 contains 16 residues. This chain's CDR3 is CAISESSRSYNSPLHF. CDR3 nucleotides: TGTGCCATCAGTGAGTCCAGTCGGAGCTATAATTCACCCCTCCACTTT.

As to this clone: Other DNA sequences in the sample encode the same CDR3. Here the CDR3 reads CASSLGGEAFF. CDR3 bases: TGTGCCAGCAGCCTAGGGGGCGAAGCTTTCTTT. This chain connects TRBV7-2 to TRBJ1-1, with TRBD1 matching 7 bases. Unmatched junction bases numbered 2, after V lost 5 bases and J lost 8 bases. This CDR3 contains 11 residues. From germline, CDR1 is SGHTA and CDR2 FQGNSA.

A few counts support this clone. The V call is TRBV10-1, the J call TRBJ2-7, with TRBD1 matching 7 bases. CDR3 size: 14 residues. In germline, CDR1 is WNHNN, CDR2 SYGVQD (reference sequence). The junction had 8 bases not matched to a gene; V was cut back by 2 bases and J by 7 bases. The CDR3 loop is CASSEGTARTEQYF. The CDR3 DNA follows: TGCGCCAGCAGTGAGGGGACAGCCCGGACTGAGCAGTACTTC.

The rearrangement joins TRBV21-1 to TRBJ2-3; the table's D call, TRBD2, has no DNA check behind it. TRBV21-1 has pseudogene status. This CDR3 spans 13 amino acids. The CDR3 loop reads CASSPRTRDTQYF. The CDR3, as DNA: TGTGCCAGCAGCCCCAGGACTAGGGATACGCAGTATTTT.

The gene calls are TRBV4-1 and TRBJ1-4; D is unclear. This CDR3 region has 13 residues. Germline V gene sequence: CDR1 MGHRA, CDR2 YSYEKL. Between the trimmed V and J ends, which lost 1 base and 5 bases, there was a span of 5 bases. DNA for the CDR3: TGCGCCAGCAGCCAAGGGATCAATGAAAAACTGTTTTTT. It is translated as CASSQGINEKLFF.